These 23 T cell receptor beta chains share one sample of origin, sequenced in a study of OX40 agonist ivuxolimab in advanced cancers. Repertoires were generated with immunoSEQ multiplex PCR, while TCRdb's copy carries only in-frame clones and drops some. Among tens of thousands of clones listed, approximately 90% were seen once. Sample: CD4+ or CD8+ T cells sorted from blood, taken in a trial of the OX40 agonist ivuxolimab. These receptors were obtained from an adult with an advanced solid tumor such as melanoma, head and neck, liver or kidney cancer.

The CDR3 loop is CASSLNPRGEQYF. CDR3 nucleotide sequence: TGTGCCAGCAGCCTAAACCCCAGGGGCGAGCAGTACTTC. The chain is built from TRBV7-2 and TRBJ2-7, with D maybe TRBD1 (6 bases). Germline V gene sequence: CDR1 SGHTA, CDR2 FQGNSA. With 5 bases removed from V and 6 bases from J, the gap between germline ends came to 14 bases. The CDR3 totals 13 residues.

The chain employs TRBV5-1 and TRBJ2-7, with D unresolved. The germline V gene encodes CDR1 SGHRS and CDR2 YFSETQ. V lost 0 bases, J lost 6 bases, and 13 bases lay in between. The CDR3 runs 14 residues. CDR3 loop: CASSLGVAPGEQYF. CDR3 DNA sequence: TGCGCCAGCAGCTTGGGTGTGGCACCCGGCGAGCAGTACTTC. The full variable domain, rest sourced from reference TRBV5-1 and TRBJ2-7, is KAGVTQTPRYLIKTRGQQVTLSCSPISGHRSVSWYQQTPGQGLQFLFEYFSETQRNKGNFPGRFSGRQFSNSRSEMNVSTLELGDSALYLCASSLGVAPGEQYFGPGTRLTVT.

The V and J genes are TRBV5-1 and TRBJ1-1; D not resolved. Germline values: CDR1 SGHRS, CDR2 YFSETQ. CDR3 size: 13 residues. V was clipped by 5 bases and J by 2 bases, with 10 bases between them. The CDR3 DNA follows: TGCGCCAGCAGTCAGACGGGTAACACTGAAGCTTTCTTT. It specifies CASSQTGNTEAFF.

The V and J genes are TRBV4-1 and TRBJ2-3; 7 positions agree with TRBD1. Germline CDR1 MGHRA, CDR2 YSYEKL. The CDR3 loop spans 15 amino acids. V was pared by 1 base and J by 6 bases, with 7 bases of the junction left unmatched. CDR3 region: CASSQGQTGLDTQYF. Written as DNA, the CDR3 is TGCGCCAGCAGCCAAGGACAGACAGGGCTGGATACGCAGTATTTT.

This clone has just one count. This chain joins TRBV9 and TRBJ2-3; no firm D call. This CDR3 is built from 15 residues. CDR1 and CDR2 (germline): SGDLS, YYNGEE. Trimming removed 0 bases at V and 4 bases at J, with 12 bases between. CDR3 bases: TGTGCCAGCAGCGTAGGTCTCATGAGTTCAGATACGCAGTATTTT. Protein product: CASSVGLMSSDTQYF.

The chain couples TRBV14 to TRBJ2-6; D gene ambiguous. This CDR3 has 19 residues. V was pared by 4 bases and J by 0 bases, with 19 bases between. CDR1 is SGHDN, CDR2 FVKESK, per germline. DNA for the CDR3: TGTGCCAGCAGCCCCCGCCCAGGAACTGATTTCTCTGGGGCCAACGTCCTGACTTTC. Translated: CASSPRPGTDFSGANVLTF.

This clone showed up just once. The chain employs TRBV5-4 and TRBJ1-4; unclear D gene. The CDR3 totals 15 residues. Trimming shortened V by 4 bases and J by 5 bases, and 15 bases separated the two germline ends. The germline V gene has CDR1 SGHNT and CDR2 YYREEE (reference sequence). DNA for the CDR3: TGTGCCAGCAGCCCCGGTACAGAAAAAAATGAAAAACTGTTTTTT. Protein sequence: CASSPGTEKNEKLFF.

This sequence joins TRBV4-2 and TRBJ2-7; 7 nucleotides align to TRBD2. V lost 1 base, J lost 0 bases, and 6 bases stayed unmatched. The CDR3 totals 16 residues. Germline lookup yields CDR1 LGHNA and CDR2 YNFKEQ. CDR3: CASSQAGTTHSYEQYF. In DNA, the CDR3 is TGTGCCAGCAGCCAAGCCGGGACTACCCACTCCTACGAGCAGTACTTC.

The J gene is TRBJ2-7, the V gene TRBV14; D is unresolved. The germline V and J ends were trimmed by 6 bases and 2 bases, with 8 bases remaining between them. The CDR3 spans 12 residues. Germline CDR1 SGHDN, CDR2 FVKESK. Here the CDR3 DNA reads TGTGCCAGCAGTCAGACTCCCTACGAGCAGTACTTC. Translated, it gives CASSQTPYEQYF.

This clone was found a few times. The CDR3 is CASRPNEYNEQFF. The DNA for the CDR3 is TGTGCCAGCAGACCTAATGAATACAATGAGCAGTTCTTC. The rearrangement joins TRBV27 to TRBJ2-1; no reliable D call. This CDR3 has 13 residues. From germline, CDR1 is MNHEY and CDR2 SMNVEV (reference sequence). Deletions cut 6 bases from V and 4 bases from J, with 10 bases between.

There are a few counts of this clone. This CDR3 is CASSPGQGVYEQYF. In DNA, the CDR3 is TGTGCCAGCTCACCGGGACAGGGGGTCTACGAGCAGTACTTC. The chain is built from TRBV18 and TRBJ2-7, with 11 bases aligning to TRBD1. V shed 3 bases, J shed 3 bases, and the junction held 1 base outside the gene matches. Germline V lookup: CDR1 KGHSH, CDR2 LQKENI. The CDR3 totals 14 residues.

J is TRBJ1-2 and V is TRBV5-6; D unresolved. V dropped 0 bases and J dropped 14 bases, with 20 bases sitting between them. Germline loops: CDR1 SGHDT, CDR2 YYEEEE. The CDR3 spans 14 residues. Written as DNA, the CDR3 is TGTGCCAGCAGCTTGGGTGGCAGATCCGACTTCTTTACCTTC. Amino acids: CASSLGGRSDFFTF.

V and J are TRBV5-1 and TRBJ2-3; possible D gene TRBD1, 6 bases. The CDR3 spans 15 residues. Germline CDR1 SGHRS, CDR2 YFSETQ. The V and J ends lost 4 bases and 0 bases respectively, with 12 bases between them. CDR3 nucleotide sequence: TGCGCCAGCAGCCAACAGGGTCCTAGCACAGATACGCAGTATTTT. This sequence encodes CASSQQGPSTDTQYF.

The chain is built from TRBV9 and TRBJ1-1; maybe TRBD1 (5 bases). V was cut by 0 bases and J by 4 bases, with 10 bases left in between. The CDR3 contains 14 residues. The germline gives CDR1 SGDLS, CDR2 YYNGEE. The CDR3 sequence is CASSVAQGPTEAFF. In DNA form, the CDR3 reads TGTGCCAGCAGCGTAGCCCAGGGACCCACTGAAGCTTTCTTT.

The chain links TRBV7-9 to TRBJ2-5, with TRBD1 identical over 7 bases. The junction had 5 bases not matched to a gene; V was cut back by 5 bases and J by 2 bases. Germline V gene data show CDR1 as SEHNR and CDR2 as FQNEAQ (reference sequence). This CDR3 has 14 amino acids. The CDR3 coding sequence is TGTGCCAGCAGCCCGACAGGGATTCAAGAGACCCAGTACTTC. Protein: CASSPTGIQETQYF.

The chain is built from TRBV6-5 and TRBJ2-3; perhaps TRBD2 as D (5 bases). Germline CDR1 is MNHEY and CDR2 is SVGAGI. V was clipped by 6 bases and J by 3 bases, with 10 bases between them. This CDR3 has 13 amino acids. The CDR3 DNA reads TGTGCCAGCAGGAGGGATGGTACAGATACGCAGTATTTT. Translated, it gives CASRRDGTDTQYF.

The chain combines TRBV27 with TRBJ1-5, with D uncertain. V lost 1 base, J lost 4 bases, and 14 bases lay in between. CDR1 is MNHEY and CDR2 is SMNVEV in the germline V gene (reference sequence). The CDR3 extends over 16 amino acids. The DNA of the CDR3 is TGTGCCAGCAGTTTATTTCCGGGCACGGGGAATCAGCCCCAGCATTTT. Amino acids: CASSLFPGTGNQPQHF.

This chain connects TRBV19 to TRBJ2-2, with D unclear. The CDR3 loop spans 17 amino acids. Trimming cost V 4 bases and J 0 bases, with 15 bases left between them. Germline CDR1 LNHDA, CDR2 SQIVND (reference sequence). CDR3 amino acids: CASSRDGNPTNTGELFF. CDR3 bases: TGTGCCAGTAGTAGAGACGGCAACCCAACGAACACCGGGGAGCTGTTTTTT.

The CDR3 loop reads CASSRVGTGKASPLHF. Here the CDR3 DNA reads TGCGCCAGCAGCCGAGTTGGGACAGGGAAGGCTTCACCCCTCCACTTT. The chain employs TRBV5-1 and TRBJ1-6, with 9 bases identical to TRBD1. CDR1 and CDR2 (germline): SGHRS, YFSETQ. V shed 4 bases and J 9 bases; nucleotides not matched to a gene: 11. The length of the CDR3 is 16 residues.

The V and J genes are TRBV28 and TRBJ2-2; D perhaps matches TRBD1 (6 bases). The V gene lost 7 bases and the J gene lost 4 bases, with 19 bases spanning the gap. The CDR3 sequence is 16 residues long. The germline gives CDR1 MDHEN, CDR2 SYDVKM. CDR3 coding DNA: TGTGCCAGCATGTTGTTATTGGGGGCGCGCACCGGGGAGCTGTTTTTT. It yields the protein CASMLLLGARTGELFF. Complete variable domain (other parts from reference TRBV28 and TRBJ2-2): DVKVTQSSRYLVKRTGEKVFLECVQDMDHENMFWYRQDPGLGLRLIYFSYDVKMKEKGDIPEGYSVSREKKERFSLILESASTNQTSMYLCASMLLLGARTGELFFGEGSRLTVL.

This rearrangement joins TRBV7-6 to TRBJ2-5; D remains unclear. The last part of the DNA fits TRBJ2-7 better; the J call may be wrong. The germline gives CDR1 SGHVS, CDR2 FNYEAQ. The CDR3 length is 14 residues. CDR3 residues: CASSLVDGSYEQYF. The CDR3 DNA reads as TGTGCCAGCAGCTTAGTGGACGGCTCCTACGAGCAGTACTTC.

CDR3 loop: CASSPQLSGTGELFF. CDR3 DNA: TGTGCCAGCAGCCCCCAGCTTTCAGGCACCGGGGAGCTGTTTTTT. The genes are TRBV7-3 and TRBJ2-2; D unclear. Germline V gene sequence: CDR1 SGHTA, CDR2 FQGTGA. The length of the CDR3 is 15 residues. The germline V and J ends were trimmed by 5 bases and 4 bases, with 14 bases remaining between them.

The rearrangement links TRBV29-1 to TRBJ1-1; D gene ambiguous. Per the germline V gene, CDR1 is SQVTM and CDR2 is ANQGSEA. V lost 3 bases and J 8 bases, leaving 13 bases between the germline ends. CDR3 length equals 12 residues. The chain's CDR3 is CSVDQIGSEAFF. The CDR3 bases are TGCAGCGTTGATCAGATAGGCTCAGAAGCTTTCTTT.